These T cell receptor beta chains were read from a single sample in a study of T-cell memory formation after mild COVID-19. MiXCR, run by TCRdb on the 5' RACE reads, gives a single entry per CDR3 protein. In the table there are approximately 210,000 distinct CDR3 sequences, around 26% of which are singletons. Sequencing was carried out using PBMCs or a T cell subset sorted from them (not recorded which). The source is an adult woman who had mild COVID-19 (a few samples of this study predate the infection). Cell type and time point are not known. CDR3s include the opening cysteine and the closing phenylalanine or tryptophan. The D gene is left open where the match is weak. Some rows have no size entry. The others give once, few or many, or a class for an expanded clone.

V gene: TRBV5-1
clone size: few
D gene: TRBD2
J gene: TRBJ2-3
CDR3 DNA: TGCGCCAGCAGCTGGACTAGTGGTGCTAGCACAGATACGCAGTATTTT
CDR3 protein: CASSWTSGASTDTQYF

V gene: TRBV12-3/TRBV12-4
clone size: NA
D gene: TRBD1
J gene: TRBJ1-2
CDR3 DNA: TGTGCCAGCAGACCCTCGGGACAGAGACCTGGCTACACCTTC
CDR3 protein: CASRPSGQRPGYTF

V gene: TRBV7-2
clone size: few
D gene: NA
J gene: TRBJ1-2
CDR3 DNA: TGTGCCAGCAGCCCACAGACAGGCCCTAACTATGGCTACACCTTC
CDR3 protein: CASSPQTGPNYGYTF

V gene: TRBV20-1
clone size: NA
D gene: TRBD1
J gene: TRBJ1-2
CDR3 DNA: TGCAGTGCTCAGGGGGGACAGGTTAACTATGGCTACACCTTC
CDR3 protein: CSAQGGQVNYGYTF

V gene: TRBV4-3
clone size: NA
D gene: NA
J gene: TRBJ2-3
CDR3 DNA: TGCGCCAGCAGCCAAGATATGGGTGGGGCGGTTCCGGATACGCAGTATTTT
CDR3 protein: CASSQDMGGAVPDTQYF

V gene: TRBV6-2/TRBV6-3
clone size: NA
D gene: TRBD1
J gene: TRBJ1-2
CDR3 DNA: TGTGCCAGCAGTTACTCGCCGGACAGGGGTGGCAACTATGGCTACACCTTC
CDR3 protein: CASSYSPDRGGNYGYTF

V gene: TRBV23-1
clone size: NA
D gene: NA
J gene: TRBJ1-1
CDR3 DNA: TGCGCCAGCAGTCAATCAGAGGACGGTGGAGCTTTCTTT
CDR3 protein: CASSQSEDGGAFF

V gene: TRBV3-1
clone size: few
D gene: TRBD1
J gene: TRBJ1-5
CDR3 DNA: TGTGCCAGCAGCAAAACAGGGGAAGGCCAGCCCCAGCATTTT
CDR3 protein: CASSKTGEGQPQHF

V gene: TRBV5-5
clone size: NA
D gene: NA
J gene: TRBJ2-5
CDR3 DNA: TGTGCCAGCAGCTTGTCGCCAGGGCACTTTCAAGAGACCCAGTACTTC
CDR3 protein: CASSLSPGHFQETQYF

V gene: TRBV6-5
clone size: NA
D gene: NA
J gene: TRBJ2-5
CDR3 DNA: TGTGCCAGCAGCCCGGTGCCCCATGAGACCCAGTACTTC
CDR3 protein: CASSPVPHETQYF

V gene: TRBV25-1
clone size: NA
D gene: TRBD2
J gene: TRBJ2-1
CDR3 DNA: TGTGCCAGCAGTGAGACTAGCGGGAGCCGCTACAATGAGCAGTTCTTC
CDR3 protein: CASSETSGSRYNEQFF

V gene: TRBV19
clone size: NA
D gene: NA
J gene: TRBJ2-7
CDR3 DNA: TGTGCCAGTAGTATGCCCGGCGGGGTCTCCTACGAGCAGTACTTC
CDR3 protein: CASSMPGGVSYEQYF

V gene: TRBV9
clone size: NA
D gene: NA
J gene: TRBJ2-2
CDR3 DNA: TGTGCCAGCAGCGTAGGGCGGCAAACGAACACCGGGGAGCTGTTTTTT
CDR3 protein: CASSVGRQTNTGELFF

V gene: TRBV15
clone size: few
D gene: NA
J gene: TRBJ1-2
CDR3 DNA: TGTGCCACCAGCAGAGAACTGGGAGGTGGCTACACCTTC
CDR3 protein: CATSRELGGGYTF

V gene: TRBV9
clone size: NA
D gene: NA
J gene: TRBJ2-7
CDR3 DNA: TGTGCCAGCAGCCCTAGCGCGACTGGGGAGCAGTACTTC
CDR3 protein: CASSPSATGEQYF

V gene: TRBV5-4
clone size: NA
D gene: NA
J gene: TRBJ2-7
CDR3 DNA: TGTGCCAGCCGCTCCTTGGGGAACTGGAAAGAGCAGTACTTC
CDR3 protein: CASRSLGNWKEQYF

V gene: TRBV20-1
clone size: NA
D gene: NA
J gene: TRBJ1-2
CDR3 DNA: TGCAGTGCTAGACGGGGCAGCTACTATGGCTACACCTTC
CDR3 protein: CSARRGSYYGYTF

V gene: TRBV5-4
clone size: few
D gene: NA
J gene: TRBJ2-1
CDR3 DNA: TGTGCCAGCAGTCAGGGATTAGATGAGCAGTTCTTC
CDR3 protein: CASSQGLDEQFF

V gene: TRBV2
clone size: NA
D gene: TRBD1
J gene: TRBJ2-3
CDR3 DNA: TGTGCCAGCTGCCGGACAGGAAGCACAGATACGCAGTATTTT
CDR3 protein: CASCRTGSTDTQYF

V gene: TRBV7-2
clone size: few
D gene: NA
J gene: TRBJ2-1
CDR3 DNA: TGTGCCAGCAGCTTAGCCCTAGCGCGGAATGAGCAGTTCTTC
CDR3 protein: CASSLALARNEQFF

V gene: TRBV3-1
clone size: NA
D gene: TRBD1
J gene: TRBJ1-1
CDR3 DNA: TGTGCCAGCAGCCAACGGACAGGGACTGAAGCTTTCTTT
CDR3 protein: CASSQRTGTEAFF

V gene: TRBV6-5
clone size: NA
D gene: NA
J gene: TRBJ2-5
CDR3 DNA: TGTGCCAGCAGTTCCCGGACTATCTGGGGGCAAGAGACCCAGTACTTC
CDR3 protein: CASSSRTIWGQETQYF

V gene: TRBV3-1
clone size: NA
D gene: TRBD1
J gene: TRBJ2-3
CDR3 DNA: TGTGCCAGCAGCCAGGGACAGGGAAGTATAGATACGCAGTATTTT
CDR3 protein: CASSQGQGSIDTQYF

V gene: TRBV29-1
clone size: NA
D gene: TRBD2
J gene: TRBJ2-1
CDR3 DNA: TGCAGCGTCCACGGACTAGCGGGGGGGCTCAGGGAGCAGTTCTTC
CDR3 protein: CSVHGLAGGLREQFF

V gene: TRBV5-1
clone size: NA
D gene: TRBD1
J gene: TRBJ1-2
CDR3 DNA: TGCGCCAGCAGCTCCCCGGAGAGGGGGCCCTCCTTAGATAGCTACACCTTC
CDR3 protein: CASSSPERGPSLDSYTF

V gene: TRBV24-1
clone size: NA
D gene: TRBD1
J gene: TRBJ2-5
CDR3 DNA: TGTGCCGGATCCCGGGACAGACAAGAGACCCAGTACTTC
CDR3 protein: CAGSRDRQETQYF

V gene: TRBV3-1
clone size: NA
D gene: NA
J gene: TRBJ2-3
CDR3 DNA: TGTGCCAGCAGCCAAGCCCTGGGGCTGATGGATACGCAGTATTTT
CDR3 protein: CASSQALGLMDTQYF

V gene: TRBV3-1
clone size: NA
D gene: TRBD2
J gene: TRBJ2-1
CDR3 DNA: TGTGCCAGCAGCCAAGATCGGGGACTAGCGGGAGGGTTTGCTGAGCAGTTCTTC
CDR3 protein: CASSQDRGLAGGFAEQFF

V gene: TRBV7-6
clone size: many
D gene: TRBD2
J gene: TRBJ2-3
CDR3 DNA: TGTGCCAGCACCTTCGGGGGGGCCATGGATACGCAGTATTTT
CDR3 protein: CASTFGGAMDTQYF

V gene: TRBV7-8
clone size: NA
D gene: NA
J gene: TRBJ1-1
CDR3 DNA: TGTGCCAGCAGCCGTGACACTGAAGCTTTCTTT
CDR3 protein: CASSRDTEAFF

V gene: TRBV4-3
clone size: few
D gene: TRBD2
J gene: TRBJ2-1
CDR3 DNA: TGCGCCAGCAGCCCTAGCGGACGCAATGAGCAGTTCTTC
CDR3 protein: CASSPSGRNEQFF

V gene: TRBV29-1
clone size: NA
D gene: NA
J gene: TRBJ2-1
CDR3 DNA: TGCAGCGCCACTAGGGTCGGGAGTGAATCCTACAATGAGCAGTTCTTC
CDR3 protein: CSATRVGSESYNEQFF

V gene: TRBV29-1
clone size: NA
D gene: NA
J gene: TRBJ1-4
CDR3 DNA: TGCAGCGGAGGGGAGTTTGGTGAAAAACTGTTTTTT
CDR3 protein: CSGGEFGEKLFF

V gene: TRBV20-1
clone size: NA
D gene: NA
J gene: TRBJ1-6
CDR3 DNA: TGCAGTGCTAGCAGGGCAGTTAATTCACCCCTCCACTTT
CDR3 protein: CSASRAVNSPLHF

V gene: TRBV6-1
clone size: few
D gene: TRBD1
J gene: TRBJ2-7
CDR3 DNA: TGTGCCAGCAGTGCCCGACAGGGCTACGAGCAGTACTTC
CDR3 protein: CASSARQGYEQYF

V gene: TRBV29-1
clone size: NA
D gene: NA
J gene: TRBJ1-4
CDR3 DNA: TGCAGCGTTGAAGGAATCGACAGTACCGAAAAACTGTTTTTT
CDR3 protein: CSVEGIDSTEKLFF

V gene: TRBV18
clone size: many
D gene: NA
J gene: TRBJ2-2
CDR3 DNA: TGTGCCAGCTCACCTGTAGCGAACACCGGGGAGCTGTTTTTT
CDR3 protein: CASSPVANTGELFF

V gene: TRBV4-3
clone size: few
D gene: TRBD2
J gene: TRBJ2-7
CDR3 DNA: TGCGCCAGCAGCCCGGGGACTAACAGCTACGAGCAGTACTTC
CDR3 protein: CASSPGTNSYEQYF

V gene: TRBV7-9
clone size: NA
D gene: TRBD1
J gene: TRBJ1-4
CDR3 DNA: TGTGCCAGCAGCCCGGGACAGGGGATTGCAACTAATGAAAAACTGTTTTTT
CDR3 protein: CASSPGQGIATNEKLFF

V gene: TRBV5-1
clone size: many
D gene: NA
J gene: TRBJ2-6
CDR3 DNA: TGCGCCAGCAGCGATGACAGGAGTGGGGCCAACGTCCTGACTTTC
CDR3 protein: CASSDDRSGANVLTF

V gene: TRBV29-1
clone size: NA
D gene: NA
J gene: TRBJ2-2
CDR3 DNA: TGCAGCGTTGCCAGAAACACCGGGGAGCTGTTTTTT
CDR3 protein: CSVARNTGELFF

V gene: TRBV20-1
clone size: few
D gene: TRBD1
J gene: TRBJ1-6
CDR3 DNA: TGCAGTGCTAGAGGGCGGACAGGGGTAAATAATTCACCCCTCCACTTT
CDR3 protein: CSARGRTGVNNSPLHF

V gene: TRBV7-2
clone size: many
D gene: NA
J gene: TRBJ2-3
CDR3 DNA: TGTGCCAGCATCCCCCTGTGGCCTAGCACAGATACGCAGTATTTT
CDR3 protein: CASIPLWPSTDTQYF